This T cell receptor (beta chain) is drawn from a study of PD-L1 blockade in urothelial cancer. Generated by immunoSEQ multiplex PCR, the TCRdb table keeps only in-frame clones and is missing some. The sample has roughly 95,000 clones; around 87% are singletons. Time point in this sample: pretreatment peripheral blood. With V trimmed by 0 bases and J by 1 base, 4 bases remained unmatched. The CDR3 is 16 amino acids. Germline V gives CDR1 SGDLS, CDR2 YYNGEE. The chain combines TRBV9 with TRBJ2-7, with 10 bases matching TRBD2. This TCR was sampled from a man in his sixties with urothelial cancer. This specimen consisted of PBMCs, obtained around atezolizumab (anti-PD-L1) treatment. CDR3 in DNA: TGTGCCAGCAGCGTAGGCCTAGCGGGAGTATCCTACGAGCAGTACTTC. Translating it yields CASSVGLAGVSYEQYF.